Here is one T cell receptor (beta chain) with its context. These data are taken from a study of shared T cell receptors in the human thymus. The CDR3 is made up of 13 amino acids. The V gene's germline CDR1 is MNHEY and CDR2 SMNVEV (reference sequence). Trimming removed 5 bases at V and 2 bases at J, with 6 bases between. Repertoires were generated with immunoSEQ multiplex PCR, while TCRdb's copy carries only in-frame clones and drops some. The table has about 380,000 clones, just under 95% seen once. This TCR came from a human donor. V usage is TRBV27 and J usage is TRBJ2-2; no reliable D call. Material for sequencing was thymocytes. The CDR3 sequence is CASSIHNTGELFF. The CDR3 coding sequence is TGTGCCAGCAGTATCCATAACACCGGGGAGCTGTTTTTT.